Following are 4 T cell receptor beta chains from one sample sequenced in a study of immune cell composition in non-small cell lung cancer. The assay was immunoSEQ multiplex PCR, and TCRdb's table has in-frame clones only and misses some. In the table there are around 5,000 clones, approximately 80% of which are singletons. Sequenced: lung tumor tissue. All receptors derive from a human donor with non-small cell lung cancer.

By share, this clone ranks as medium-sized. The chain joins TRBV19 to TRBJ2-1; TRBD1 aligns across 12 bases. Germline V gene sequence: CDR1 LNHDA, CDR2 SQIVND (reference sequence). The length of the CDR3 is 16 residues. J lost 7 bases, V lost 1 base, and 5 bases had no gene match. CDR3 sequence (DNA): TGTGCCAGTAGTATAGGGGGACAGGGGGCATTAAATGAGCAGTTCTTC. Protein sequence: CASSIGGQGALNEQFF.

The CDR3 region is CASSLSGTGSEQYF. The CDR3 DNA follows: TGTGCCAGCAGCCTTTCCGGGACAGGGTCCGAGCAGTACTTC. The rearrangement joins TRBV6-5 to TRBJ2-7, with 9 bases matching TRBD1. Per germline, CDR1 MNHEY and CDR2 SVGAGI. The CDR3 has 14 residues. Unmatched junction bases numbered 9, after V lost 6 bases and J lost 6 bases.

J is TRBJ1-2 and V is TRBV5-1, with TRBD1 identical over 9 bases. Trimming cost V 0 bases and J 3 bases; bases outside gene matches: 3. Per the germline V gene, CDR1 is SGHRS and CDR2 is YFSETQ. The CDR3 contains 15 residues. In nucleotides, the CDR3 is TGCGCCAGCAGCTTGGACAGGGGGCGGTACTATGGCTACACCTTC. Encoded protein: CASSLDRGRYYGYTF.

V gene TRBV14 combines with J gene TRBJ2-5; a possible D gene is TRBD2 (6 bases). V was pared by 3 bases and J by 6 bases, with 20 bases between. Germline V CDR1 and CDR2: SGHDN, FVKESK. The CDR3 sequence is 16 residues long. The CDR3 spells CASSQARRVGSKTQYF. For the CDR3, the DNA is TGTGCCAGCAGCCAGGCAAGGAGGGTAGGTTCGAAGACCCAGTACTTC.